This T cell receptor (beta chain) was recovered during a study of shared clonotypes between healthy human individuals. Study-wide findings and caveats: Among donors, the sharing of clonotypes was expected to be influenced by sequencing depth.

This clone was recorded a few times. Its antigen is unknown. The method was immunoSEQ multiplex PCR; TCRdb's version includes in-frame clones alone and lacks a portion of them. The repertoire holds about 480,000 clones, with about 75% as singletons. J was trimmed by 10 bases and V by 3 bases; bases with no gene match: 14. CDR3 size: 15 residues. Germline CDR1 SGHTA, CDR2 FQGNSA. The chain links TRBV7-2 to TRBJ1-1; TRBD1 matches 7 bases. This TCR was sampled from a middle-aged woman in good health. Some clones in this sample may be carry-over from other donors' samples. The sample consisted of PBMCs. The CDR3 nucleotides are TGTGCCAGCAGCTTTGACCGGACAGGCGCAGGGGGAGCTTTCTTT. Translation gives CASSFDRTGAGGAFF. Full variable domain (remainder filled in from reference TRBV7-2 and TRBJ1-1): GAGVSQSPSNKVTEKGKDVELRCDPISGHTALYWYRQSLGQGLEFLIYFQGNSAPDKSGLPSDRFSAERTGGSVSTLTIQRTQQEDSAVYLCASSFDRTGAGGAFFGQGTRLTVV.